One and the same sample provided the 13 T cell receptor beta chains below, sequenced in a study of T cell repertoires in cytomegalovirus infection. Each CDR3 protein is one row after TCRdb ran MiXCR on the reads. The sample has about 240,000 distinct CDR3 sequences, 12% seen once. Specimen: PBMCs. The source of these receptors is a human donor in good health (CMV status not recorded). Some clones in this sample may be carry-over from other donors' samples.

The chain has TRBV9 and TRBJ1-1; D possibly corresponds to TRBD1 (6 bases). The CDR3 spans 14 residues. Germline CDR1 reads SGDLS; CDR2 reads YYNGEE. V lost 7 bases to trimming and J lost 1 base, with 14 bases between them. CDR3 region: CASGKRTANTEAFF. The CDR3 nucleotides read TGTGCCAGCGGCAAGAGGACAGCGAACACTGAAGCTTTCTTT.

This clonotype was detected many times. The CDR3 sequence is CASQREPYNEQFF. CDR3 nucleotide sequence: TGTGCCAGTCAGCGGGAGCCTTACAATGAGCAGTTCTTC. This sequence joins TRBV27 and TRBJ2-1, with 8 positions matching TRBD2. Germline assignment: CDR1 MNHEY and CDR2 SMNVEV (reference sequence). V shed 9 bases and J 4 bases; nucleotides not matched to a gene: 5. The CDR3 extends over 13 amino acids.

The V gene is TRBV29-1, the J gene TRBJ1-2, with D possibly TRBD1 on 6 matching bases. Trimming removed 6 bases from V and 4 bases from J, with 12 bases in between. There are 12 residues in the CDR3. Germline lookup yields CDR1 SQVTM and CDR2 ANQGSEA. CDR3 sequence: CSVSDRFYGYTF. The CDR3 nucleotides are TGCAGCGTCTCAGACAGGTTCTATGGCTACACCTTC.

This clonotype was seen repeatedly, ten times or more. The V gene is TRBV7-7, the J gene TRBJ2-2; no clear D. The ends were cut back, 5 bases at V and 5 bases at J, with 9 bases in the middle. CDR1 is SSHAT and CDR2 is FNYEAQ in the germline V gene (reference sequence). There are 13 residues in the CDR3. The CDR3 region has the DNA TGTGCCAGCAGCCAAGACTCTACCGGGGAGCTGTTTTTT. This codes for CASSQDSTGELFF.

This clonotype was found many times. The rearrangement joins TRBV12-3 or TRBV12-4 to TRBJ1-5; no reliable D call. Trimming shortened V by 5 bases and J by 0 bases, and 23 bases separated the two germline ends. There are 19 residues in the CDR3. CDR3 DNA sequence: TGTGCCAGCAGTCGTCGACCTCCAGGATGGGGATATAGCAATCAGCCCCAGCATTTT. It specifies CASSRRPPGWGYSNQPQHF.

The chain combines TRBV5-1 with TRBJ1-4; TRBD1 agrees at 9 bases. Trimming at V came to 0 bases and at J to 7 bases, leaving 4 bases not matched to a gene. Germline V lookup: CDR1 SGHRS, CDR2 YFSETQ. This CDR3 is built from 15 residues. CDR3 DNA: TGCGCCAGCAGCTTGGCCGGACAGGGGACTGAAAAACTGTTTTTT. It codes for CASSLAGQGTEKLFF.

This clonotype is judged medium-sized. V gene TRBV7-2 combines with J gene TRBJ2-7; 10 bases are a match to TRBD2. Trimming took 1 base from V and 3 from J; bases not matched to a gene: 3. Germline values: CDR1 SGHTA, CDR2 FQGNSA. CDR3 length: 15 residues. CDR3 region: CASSLGASGSYEQYF. CDR3 DNA sequence: TGTGCCAGCAGCTTAGGGGCTAGCGGGAGCTACGAGCAGTACTTC.

This clonotype has a handful of counts. The chain links TRBV30 to TRBJ1-6; tentatively, D is TRBD1 (6 bases). Per the germline V gene, CDR1 is GTSNPN and CDR2 is SVGIG (reference sequence). The V gene lost 2 bases and the J gene lost 7 bases, with 12 bases spanning the gap. This CDR3 region has 14 residues. Here the CDR3 DNA reads TGTGCCTGGAGTCTCGGACAGCAAAATTCACCCCTCCACTTT. Translation: CAWSLGQQNSPLHF. Supplemented by reference TRBV30 and TRBJ1-6, the full variable domain reads SQTIHQWPATLVQPVGSPLSLECTVEGTSNPNLYWYRQAAGRGLQLLFYSVGIGQISSEVPQNLSASRPQDRQFILSSKKLLLSDSGFYLCAWSLGQQNSPLHFGNGTRLTVT.

This clonotype occurred many times. The chain has TRBV6-1 and TRBJ2-1; perhaps D is TRBD1 or TRBD2 (6 bases each). Trimming took off 7 bases at V and 2 bases at J, with 9 bases between the two ends. The CDR3 contains 13 residues. Germline V lookup: CDR1 MNHNS, CDR2 SASEGT. The CDR3 here is CASNGGAYNEQFF. CDR3 nucleotide sequence: TGTGCCAGCAACGGGGGCGCCTACAATGAGCAGTTCTTC.

The chain is built from TRBV6-2 or TRBV6-3 and TRBJ1-2; D call uncertain. Germline V gene lookup returns CDR1 MNHEY and CDR2 SVGEGT. The CDR3 has 13 amino acids. Deletions cut 0 bases from V and 4 bases from J, with 6 bases between. CDR3 in amino acids: CASSYSTVYGYTF. In DNA form, the CDR3 reads TGTGCCAGCAGTTACTCAACGGTCTATGGCTACACCTTC.

The V call is TRBV27, the J call TRBJ2-1; possible D gene TRBD1, 6 bases. This CDR3 is 17 amino acids long. Between the trimmed V and J ends, which lost 3 bases and 2 bases, there was a span of 17 bases. The V gene's germline CDR1 is MNHEY and CDR2 SMNVEV (reference sequence). The CDR3, as DNA: TGTGCCAGCAGTTTGTTTAAACAGGGACGTACCTACAATGAGCAGTTCTTC. Protein sequence: CASSLFKQGRTYNEQFF.

Ten or more counts support this clonotype. V gene TRBV28 combines with J gene TRBJ2-2; either TRBD1 or TRBD2 may supply D (6 bases each). Germline V gene sequence: CDR1 MDHEN, CDR2 SYDVKM. CDR3 length equals 15 residues. Trimming removed 8 bases at V and 4 bases at J, with 17 bases between. This chain's CDR3 is CASALGGTSTGELFF. CDR3 nucleotide sequence: TGTGCCAGCGCCTTAGGGGGGACTTCCACCGGGGAGCTGTTTTTT.

This clonotype was seen a few times. J is TRBJ1-2 and V is TRBV2, with D possibly being TRBD1 (5 bases). From germline, CDR1 is SNHLY and CDR2 FYNNEI. Trimming removed 2 bases at V and 8 bases at J, with 9 bases between. CDR3 size: 12 residues. The CDR3 DNA sequence: TGTGCCAGCAGTGAACGGGGACGAGGCTACACCTTC. As protein: CASSERGRGYTF.